These 10 T cell receptor beta chains were sequenced from one sample in a study of blood T cells in healthy people across ages. The second PCR ran about 6 to 11 cycles with a sample-barcoded 5' primer and J-beta primers. TCRdb itself ran the 5' RACE reads through MiXCR, one entry per CDR3 protein. The repertoire has 900,000 to 950,000 distinct CDR3 sequences, about 28% of them found once; the top ten carry 10%. This same sample was also taken into another study, of T cells of mothers and their children.

The specimen sequenced was blood. The receptors were sampled from a woman aged 40 to 49 in good health.

The V and J genes are TRBV25-1 and TRBJ2-3; D may correspond to TRBD1 or TRBD2 (5 bases each). Deletions cut 3 bases from V and 0 bases from J, with 10 bases between. The CDR3 is made up of 15 amino acids. CDR1 is MGHDK, CDR2 SYGVNS, per germline. The CDR3 nucleotides are TGTGCCAGCAGTGAGGACACGGGAAGCACAGATACGCAGTATTTT. Protein: CASSEDTGSTDTQYF.

The chain joins TRBV5-6 to TRBJ1-5; 7 bases line up with TRBD1. With V trimmed by 4 bases and J by 7 bases, 8 bases remained unmatched. The CDR3 runs 14 residues. Germline loops: CDR1 SGHDT, CDR2 YYEEEE. The CDR3 here is CASSLQGWGQPQHF. CDR3 in DNA: TGTGCCAGCAGCCTACAGGGGTGGGGACAGCCCCAGCATTTT.

This clonotype was counted many times. This chain uses TRBV15 with TRBJ2-3; D unclear. CDR1 and CDR2 (germline): LNHNV, YYDKDF (reference sequence). The germline V and J ends were trimmed by 0 bases and 5 bases, with 15 bases remaining between them. The CDR3 runs to 16 residues. CDR3 residues: CATSRDLLNRQDTQYF. The DNA of the CDR3 is TGTGCCACCAGCAGAGATCTACTCAATAGGCAAGATACGCAGTATTTT.

This clonotype was counted between two and nine times. The chain is built from TRBV5-1 and TRBJ2-4, with TRBD2 as a possible D gene (6 bases). The CDR3 contains 14 residues. Trimming removed 1 base at V and 7 bases at J, with 12 bases between. Germline CDR1 is SGHRS and CDR2 is YFSETQ. The CDR3 sequence: CASSLKEGRNIQYF. CDR3 coding DNA: TGCGCCAGCAGCTTGAAGGAGGGGCGGAACATTCAGTACTTC.

This chain links TRBV5-1 with TRBJ2-7; tentatively, D is TRBD1 (6 bases). The CDR3 extends over 14 amino acids. Germline CDR1 reads SGHRS; CDR2 reads YFSETQ. V was clipped by 4 bases and J by 2 bases, with 13 bases between them. CDR3 coding DNA: TGCGCCAGCAGCGAGACAGGAAACCCCTACGAGCAGTACTTC. As protein: CASSETGNPYEQYF.

On this clonotype: One end of the junction does not line up with germline, which may come from a read error. The gene calls are TRBV14 and TRBJ1-2; weak D call: TRBD1 (5 bases). The CDR3 extends over 13 amino acids. Germline V CDR1 and CDR2: SGHDN, FVKESK. The DNA for the CDR3 is TGTGCCAACAGCCAAGCCCCAGGGTGGGGCTACACCTTC. It codes for CANSQAPGWGYTF. Filled out from reference TRBV14 and TRBJ1-2, the complete variable domain reads EAGVTQFPSHSVIEKGQTVTLRCDPISGHDNLYWYRRVMGKEIKFLLHFVKESKQDESGMPNNRFLAERTGGTYSTLKVQPAELEDSGVYFCANSQAPGWGYTFGSGTRLTVV.

The J gene is TRBJ2-7, the V gene TRBV20-1, with 7 bases lining up with TRBD1. There are 15 residues in the CDR3. CDR1 is DFQATT and CDR2 is SNEGSKA in the germline V gene (reference sequence). The trim removed 0 bases at V and 2 bases at J, leaving 7 bases unmatched. This CDR3 is CSARDLQRGPYEQYF. CDR3 coding DNA: TGCAGTGCTAGAGATCTTCAGAGGGGGCCCTACGAGCAGTACTTC.

Points on this clonotype: This may be a read error, as it is one base from a much larger clone. The genes are TRBV29-1 and TRBJ2-7; D remains ambiguous. Germline CDR1 reads SQVTM; CDR2 reads ANQGSEA. V dropped 5 bases and J dropped 8 bases, with 25 bases sitting between them. CDR3 length: 15 residues. The DNA of the CDR3 is TGCAGCGTTCTCCCCCTGGGCCAGACCCTTTACAAGCAGTACTTC. Protein product: CSVLPLGQTLYKQYF.

The chain employs TRBV5-5 and TRBJ2-5, with D perhaps matching TRBD1 (5 bases). The V end lost 0 bases, the J end lost 2 bases, and 11 bases lay between the germline ends. Germline lookup yields CDR1 SGHKS and CDR2 YYEKEE (reference sequence). The CDR3 contains 15 residues. Here the CDR3 reads CASSLVWTQQETQYF. CDR3 bases: TGTGCCAGCAGCTTGGTTTGGACACAGCAAGAGACCCAGTACTTC.

Worth noting for this clonotype: The junction differs from germline at one of its ends, possibly a read error. This rearrangement joins TRBV11-2 to TRBJ2-3; TRBD2 might be the D (6 bases). Germline V CDR1 and CDR2: SGHAT, FQNNGV. The CDR3 runs to 16 residues. CDR3 protein: CGSSRGRERGTDTQYF. The DNA of the CDR3 is TGTGGCAGCAGCAGAGGACGGGAGCGTGGCACAGATACGCAGTATTTT. The variable domain in full, completed from reference TRBV11-2 and TRBJ2-3, reads EAGVAQSPRYKIIEKRQSVAFWCNPISGHATLYWYQQILGQGPKLLIQFQNNGVVDDSQLPKDRFSAERLKGVDSTLKIQPAKLEDSAVYLCGSSRGRERGTDTQYFGPGTRLTVL.